This T cell receptor (beta chain) was identified during a study of radiotherapy plus CTLA-4 blockade in lung cancer. The protocol was immunoSEQ multiplex PCR, while the TCRdb copy is restricted to in-frame clones and leaves out a portion. Of roughly 48,000 clones detected, more than 70% appear once; the ten largest clones hold around 8%. Alongside CTLA-4 blockade with ipilimumab, patients with chemo-refractory metastatic non-small-cell lung cancer received focal radiation. Trimming pared 5 bases from V and 2 bases from J, leaving 10 bases between. The CDR3 totals 14 residues. CDR1 is GTSNPN, CDR2 SVGIG, per germline (reference sequence).

The chain carries TRBV30 and TRBJ2-6; perhaps TRBD1 as D (5 bases). The source material was peripheral blood, sampled from a patient treated with radiotherapy plus ipilimumab. The TCR comes from a human donor with non-small cell lung cancer who had stable disease on radiotherapy plus ipilimumab. CDR3 amino acids: CAWAVGAGANVLTF. Written as DNA, the CDR3 is TGTGCCTGGGCAGTAGGGGCTGGGGCCAACGTCCTGACTTTC. Full variable domain (missing parts from reference TRBV30 and TRBJ2-6): SQTIHQWPATLVQPVGSPLSLECTVEGTSNPNLYWYRQAAGRGLQLLFYSVGIGQISSEVPQNLSASRPQDRQFILSSKKLLLSDSGFYLCAWAVGAGANVLTFGAGSRLTVL.